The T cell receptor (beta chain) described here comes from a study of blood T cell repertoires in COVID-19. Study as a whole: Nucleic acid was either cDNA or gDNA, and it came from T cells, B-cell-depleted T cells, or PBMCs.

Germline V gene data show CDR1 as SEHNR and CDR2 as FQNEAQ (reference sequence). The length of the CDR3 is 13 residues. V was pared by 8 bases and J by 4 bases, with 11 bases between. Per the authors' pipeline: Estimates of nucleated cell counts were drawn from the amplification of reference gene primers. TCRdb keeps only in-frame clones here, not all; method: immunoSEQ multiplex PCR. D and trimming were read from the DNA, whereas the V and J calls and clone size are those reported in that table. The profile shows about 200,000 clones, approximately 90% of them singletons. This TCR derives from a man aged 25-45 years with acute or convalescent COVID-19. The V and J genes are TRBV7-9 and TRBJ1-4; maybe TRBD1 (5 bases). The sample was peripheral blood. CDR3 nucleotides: TGTGCCAGCGGCGGGACCCTTAATGAAAAACTGTTTTTT. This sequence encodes CASGGTLNEKLFF.